The 9 T cell receptor beta chains given below trace back to one sample, sequenced in a study of Graves' ophthalmopathy and Graves' hyperthyroidism. The authors amplified TCR beta CDR3 regions, and they did so from RNA transcripts for repertoire sequencing. Second-round multiplex PCR came after first-round RT-PCR with HTBI primers. MiXCR, applied by TCRdb to the multiplex PCR reads, yields one record per CDR3 protein. The data contain 200,000 to 250,000 distinct CDR3 sequences, 20% to 25% of them singletons. Sequences were obtained from peripheral blood. The receptors derive from a woman in her forties or fifties with Graves' ophthalmopathy.

This clonotype was seen at least ten times. This chain joins TRBV7-3 and TRBJ2-7, with no clear D. The CDR3 runs 15 residues. Germline V gene data show CDR1 as SGHTA and CDR2 as FQGTGA. With 6 bases removed from V and 3 bases from J, the gap between germline ends came to 18 bases. The DNA of the CDR3 is TGTGCCAGCAGTCGCAACCCCGACGGCTTCTACGAGCAGTACTTC. The encoded protein is CASSRNPDGFYEQYF.

The rearrangement joins TRBV12-5 to TRBJ2-5; D tentatively fits TRBD1 or TRBD2 (5 bases each). Germline values: CDR1 LGHNT, CDR2 FRNRAP. The CDR3 contains 15 residues. V was cut by 8 bases and J by 5 bases, with 21 bases left in between. CDR3 in amino acids: CASRPGPRWGETQYF. In nucleotides, the CDR3 is TGTGCTAGTCGCCCGGGGCCCCGATGGGGGGAGACCCAGTACTTC.

This clonotype was observed a few times. The J gene is TRBJ2-2, the V gene TRBV11-3, with TRBD1 as a possible D gene (6 bases). The CDR3 loop spans 13 amino acids. The V gene lost 5 bases and the J gene lost 7 bases, with 11 bases spanning the gap. The V gene's germline CDR1 is SGHNT and CDR2 YENEEA. The CDR3 nucleotides read TGTGCCAGCAGCATATCCAGGGGCGGGGAGCTGTTTTTT. Protein sequence: CASSISRGGELFF.

This clonotype was seen just once. The chain recombines TRBV20-1 with TRBJ2-7, with TRBD2 identical over 12 bases. The ends lost 4 bases at V and 7 bases at J; junction bases unmatched: 11. This CDR3 is 15 amino acids long. Per germline, CDR1 DFQATT and CDR2 SNEGSKA (reference sequence). The DNA of the CDR3 is TGCAGTGCTACGGAACCGGGACTAGCGGGTTGGGAGCAGTACTTC. Protein product: CSATEPGLAGWEQYF.

The chain is built from TRBV15 and TRBJ1-5, with TRBD1 as a possible D gene (5 bases). V gave up 7 bases and J gave up 6 bases, with 13 bases separating them. The CDR3 consists of 13 residues. CDR1 and CDR2 from the germline V gene are LNHNV and YYDKDF (reference sequence). CDR3 sequence: CATKHGGSQPQHF. The CDR3 nucleotides are TGTGCCACCAAGCACGGGGGAAGTCAGCCCCAGCATTTT.

This clonotype was picked up many times. CDR3 residues: CASSPRRESLWEQYF. CDR3 coding DNA: TGTGCCAGCAGCCCACGACGGGAGTCCCTGTGGGAGCAGTACTTC. The chain couples TRBV11-2 to TRBJ2-7, with D maybe TRBD2 (6 bases). V lost 5 bases and J lost 7, with 21 bases in between. This CDR3 comprises 15 residues. Germline loops: CDR1 SGHAT, CDR2 FQNNGV. The whole variable domain, remainder taken from reference TRBV11-2 and TRBJ2-7, is EAGVAQSPRYKIIEKRQSVAFWCNPISGHATLYWYQQILGQGPKLLIQFQNNGVVDDSQLPKDRFSAERLKGVDSTLKIQPAKLEDSAVYLCASSPRRESLWEQYFGPGTRLTVT.

This clonotype showed up just a few times. CDR3 in amino acids: CASSQAGSKHGYTF. CDR3 in DNA: TGTGCCAGCAGCCAAGCAGGGTCTAAGCATGGCTACACCTTC. This chain uses TRBV3-1 with TRBJ1-2, with a possible D match to TRBD1 (5 bases). Trimming took off 1 base at V and 6 bases at J, with 12 bases between the two ends. Per germline, CDR1 LGHDT and CDR2 YNNKEL (reference sequence). The CDR3 sequence is 14 residues long. The full variable domain, completed using reference TRBV3-1 and TRBJ1-2, is DTAVSQTPKYLVTQMGNDKSIKCEQNLGHDTMYWYKQDSKKFLKIMFSYNNKELIINETVPNRFSPKSPDKAHLNLHINSLELGDSAVYFCASSQAGSKHGYTFGSGTRLTVV.

The rearrangement joins TRBV7-9 to TRBJ1-1; a possible D gene is TRBD1 (6 bases). Germline CDR1 SEHNR, CDR2 FQNEAQ (reference sequence). The CDR3 has 12 amino acids. V gave up 7 bases and J gave up 4 bases, with 10 bases separating them. CDR3 protein: CASTKGGTEAFF. The CDR3 region has the DNA TGTGCCAGCACCAAGGGGGGCACTGAAGCTTTCTTT.

This clonotype occurred many times. The chain couples TRBV5-1 to TRBJ1-1; weak D call: TRBD1 (6 bases). The V end lost 4 bases, the J end lost 5 bases, and 18 bases lay between the germline ends. Germline assignment: CDR1 SGHRS and CDR2 YFSETQ. The CDR3 runs 15 residues. In DNA, the CDR3 is TGCGCCAGCAGCGCCGGACAGAGGCAGGGGACTGAAGCTTTCTTT. Protein sequence: CASSAGQRQGTEAFF. The full variable domain, with the rest looked up from reference TRBV5-1 and TRBJ1-1, is KAGVTQTPRYLIKTRGQQVTLSCSPISGHRSVSWYQQTPGQGLQFLFEYFSETQRNKGNFPGRFSGRQFSNSRSEMNVSTLELGDSALYLCASSAGQRQGTEAFFGQGTRLTVV.